This T cell receptor beta chain derives from a study of neurological immune-mediated disorders. It was by 5'RACE with 10-nucleotide random UMIs that the cDNA was made. Each sequencing run yielded over 160 million TCR-beta sequences from 15-18 subjects. TCRdb independently ran MiXCR on the 5' RACE reads; one entry per CDR3 protein. The sample includes around 100,000 distinct CDR3 sequences, under 14% of them seen just once. The CDR3 totals 16 residues. V was pared by 2 bases and J by 0 bases, with 13 bases between. The germline V gene has CDR1 SGHRS and CDR2 YFSETQ. There are a few counts of this clonotype. The antigen remains undetermined. Time point noted: longitudinal time-point 3. A total of 2 million PBMCs stored at -80 degrees C provided the unsorted libraries. Study conclusions and caveats: None of the CDR3 amino acid sequences in expanded clones turned up in more than one subject, which points to private repertoires in all groups.

Source material: PBMCs. The sequence was obtained from a female donor with HTLV-1-associated myelopathy (HAM/TSP). The chain joins TRBV5-1 to TRBJ2-3, with D possibly being TRBD2 (6 bases). CDR3 protein: CASSLRRDFSTDTQYF. For the CDR3, the DNA is TGCGCCAGCAGCTTAAGACGGGACTTTAGCACAGATACGCAGTATTTT.